This TCR beta chain was documented in a study of cytomegalovirus exposure and HLA in healthy donors. Regarding the study as a whole: The authors listed 164 TCR beta chains as cytomegalovirus-associated.

Data came from immunoSEQ multiplex PCR; TCRdb stores just in-frame clones and leaves some out. The sample lists around 250,000 clones; around 90% were seen once. In germline, CDR1 is ENHRY, CDR2 SYGVKD. Losses at the gene ends were 0 bases for V and 5 bases for J; bases not matched to a gene: 11. The CDR3 is 18 residues long. A note on this clone: Antigen: not known.

The TCR sequence derives from a woman aged 18 to 35 in good health and CMV-seronegative. This rearrangement joins TRBV10-3 to TRBJ2-1; TRBD2 matches 9 bases. The sample was PBMCs. The CDR3 DNA reads TGTGCCATCAGTGAGTCGACGCAGTTGGCGGGGGGGAACAATGAGCAGTTCTTC. As protein: CAISESTQLAGGNNEQFF.